This T cell receptor (beta chain) comes out of a study of T cell changes during pregnancy in multiple sclerosis. CDR1 SGDLS and CDR2 YYNGEE come from the germline V gene. The CDR3 is 13 amino acids. V was shortened by 3 bases and J by 10 bases, with 16 bases between the two germline ends. Assay: immunoSEQ multiplex PCR; the TCRdb copy retains only in-frame clones and omits some. The data hold roughly 61,000 clones, with about 92% observed a single time. This sequence joins TRBV9 and TRBJ1-2, with a weak D call TRBD1 (5 bases). The source material was peripheral blood, sampled after pregnancy. This sequence was found in a female donor with multiple sclerosis, enrolled in a pregnancy study. The CDR3 DNA reads as TGTGCCAGCAGCGCGGTCCAGGGAGGCGTCTACACCTTC. Its translation: CASSAVQGGVYTF.